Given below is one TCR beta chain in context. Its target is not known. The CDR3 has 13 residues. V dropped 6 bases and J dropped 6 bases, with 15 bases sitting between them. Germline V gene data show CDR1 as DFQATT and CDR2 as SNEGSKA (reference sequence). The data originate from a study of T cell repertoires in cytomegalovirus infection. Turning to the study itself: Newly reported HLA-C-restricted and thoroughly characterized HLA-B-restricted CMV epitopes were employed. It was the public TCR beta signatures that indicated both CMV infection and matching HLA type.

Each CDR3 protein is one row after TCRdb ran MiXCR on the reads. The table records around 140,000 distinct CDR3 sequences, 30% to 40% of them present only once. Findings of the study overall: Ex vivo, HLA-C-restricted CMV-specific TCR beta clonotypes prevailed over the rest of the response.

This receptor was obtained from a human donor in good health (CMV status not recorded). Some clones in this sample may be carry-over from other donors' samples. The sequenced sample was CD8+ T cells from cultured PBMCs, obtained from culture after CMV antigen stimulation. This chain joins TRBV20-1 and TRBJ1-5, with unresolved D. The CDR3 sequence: CSAEPGLAQPQHF. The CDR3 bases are TGCAGTGCCGAACCGGGGTTGGCTCAGCCCCAGCATTTT.